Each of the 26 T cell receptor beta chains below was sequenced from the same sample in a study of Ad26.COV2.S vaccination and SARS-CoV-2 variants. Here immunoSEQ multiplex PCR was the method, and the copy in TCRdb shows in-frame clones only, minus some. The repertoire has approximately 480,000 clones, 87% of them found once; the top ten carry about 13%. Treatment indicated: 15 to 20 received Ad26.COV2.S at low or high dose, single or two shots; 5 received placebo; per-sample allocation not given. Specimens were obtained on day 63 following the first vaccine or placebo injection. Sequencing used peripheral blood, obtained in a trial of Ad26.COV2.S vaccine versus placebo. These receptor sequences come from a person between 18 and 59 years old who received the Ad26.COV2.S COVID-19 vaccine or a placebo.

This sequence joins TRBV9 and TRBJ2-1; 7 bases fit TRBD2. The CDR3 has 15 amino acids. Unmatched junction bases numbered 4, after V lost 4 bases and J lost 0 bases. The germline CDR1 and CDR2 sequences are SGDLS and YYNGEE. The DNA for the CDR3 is TGTGCCAGCAGCCAGCCTAGCGGCTCCTACAATGAGCAGTTCTTC. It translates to CASSQPSGSYNEQFF.

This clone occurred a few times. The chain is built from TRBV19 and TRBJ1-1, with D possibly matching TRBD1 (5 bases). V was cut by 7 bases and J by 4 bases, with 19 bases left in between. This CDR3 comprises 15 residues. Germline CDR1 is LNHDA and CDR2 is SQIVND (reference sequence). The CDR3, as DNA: TGTGCCAGTAAGACCCAGGGCACGGGTAGCACTGAAGCTTTCTTT. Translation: CASKTQGTGSTEAFF.

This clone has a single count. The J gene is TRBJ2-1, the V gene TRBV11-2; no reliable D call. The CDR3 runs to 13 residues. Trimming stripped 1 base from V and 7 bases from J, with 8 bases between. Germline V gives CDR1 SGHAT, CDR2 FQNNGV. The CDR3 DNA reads TGTGCCAGCAGCTTAGGGCTGGGGAATGAGCAGTTCTTC. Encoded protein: CASSLGLGNEQFF.

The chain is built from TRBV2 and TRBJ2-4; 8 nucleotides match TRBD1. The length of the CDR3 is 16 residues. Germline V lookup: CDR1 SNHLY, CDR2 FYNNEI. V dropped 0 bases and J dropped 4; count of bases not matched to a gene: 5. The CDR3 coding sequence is TGTGCCAGCAGTGAAGCGGGCCGGGACAGGAAAAACATTCAGTACTTC. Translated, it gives CASSEAGRDRKNIQYF.

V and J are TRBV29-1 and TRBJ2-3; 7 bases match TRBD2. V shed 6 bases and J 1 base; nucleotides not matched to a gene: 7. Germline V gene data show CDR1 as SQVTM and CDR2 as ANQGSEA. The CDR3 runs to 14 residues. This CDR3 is CSVTSSGRTDTQYF. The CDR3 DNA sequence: TGCAGCGTGACCTCTAGCGGACGCACAGATACGCAGTATTTT.

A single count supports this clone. DNA for the CDR3: TGTGCCACCTCGAAGCACGCTGGAAGCACAGATACGCAGTATTTT. Protein sequence: CATSKHAGSTDTQYF. This rearrangement joins TRBV15 to TRBJ2-3; D not resolved. With 8 bases removed from V and 0 bases from J, the gap between germline ends came to 15 bases. Germline V CDR1 and CDR2: LNHNV, YYDKDF (reference sequence). The CDR3 length is 15 residues.

The CDR3 here is CASSLVSNEKLFF. As DNA, the CDR3 is TGTGCCAGCAGTTTAGTCTCTAATGAAAAACTGTTTTTT. The chain uses TRBV28 and TRBJ1-4; D is uncertain. Germline loops: CDR1 MDHEN, CDR2 SYDVKM. Trimming took 2 bases from V and 3 from J, leaving 4 bases between them. The CDR3 is 13 residues long.

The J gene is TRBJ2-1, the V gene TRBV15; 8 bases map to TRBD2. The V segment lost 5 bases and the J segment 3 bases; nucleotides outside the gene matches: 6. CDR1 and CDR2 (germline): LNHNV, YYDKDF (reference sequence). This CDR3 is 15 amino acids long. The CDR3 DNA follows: TGTGCCACCAGCCCGCGGGGGGCGGTCTACAATGAGCAGTTCTTC. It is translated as CATSPRGAVYNEQFF.

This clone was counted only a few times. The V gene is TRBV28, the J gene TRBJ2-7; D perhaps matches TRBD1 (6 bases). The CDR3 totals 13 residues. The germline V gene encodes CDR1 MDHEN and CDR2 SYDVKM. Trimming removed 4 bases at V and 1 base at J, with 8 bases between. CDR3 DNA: TGTGCCAGCAGTTCCGACAGGTCCTACGAGCAGTACTTC. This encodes CASSSDRSYEQYF. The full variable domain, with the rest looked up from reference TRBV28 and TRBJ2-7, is DVKVTQSSRYLVKRTGEKVFLECVQDMDHENMFWYRQDPGLGLRLIYFSYDVKMKEKGDIPEGYSVSREKKERFSLILESASTNQTSMYLCASSSDRSYEQYFGPGTRLTVT.

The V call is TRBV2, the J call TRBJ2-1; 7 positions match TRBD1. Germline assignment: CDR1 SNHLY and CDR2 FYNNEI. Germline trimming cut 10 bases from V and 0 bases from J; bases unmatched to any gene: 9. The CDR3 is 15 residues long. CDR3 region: CATLKNRGSYNEQFF. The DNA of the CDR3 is TGTGCCACCCTAAAAAACAGGGGCTCCTACAATGAGCAGTTCTTC.

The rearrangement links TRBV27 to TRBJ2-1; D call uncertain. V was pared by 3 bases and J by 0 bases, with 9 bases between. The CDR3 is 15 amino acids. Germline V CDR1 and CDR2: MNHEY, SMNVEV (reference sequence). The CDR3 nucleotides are TGTGCCAGCAGTTTGTCCCATAGCTCCTACAATGAGCAGTTCTTC. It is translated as CASSLSHSSYNEQFF.

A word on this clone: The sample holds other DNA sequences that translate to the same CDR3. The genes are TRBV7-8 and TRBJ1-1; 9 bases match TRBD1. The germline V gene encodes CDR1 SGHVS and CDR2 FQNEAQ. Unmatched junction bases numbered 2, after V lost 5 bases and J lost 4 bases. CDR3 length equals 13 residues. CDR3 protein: CASSRQGGTEAFF. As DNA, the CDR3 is TGTGCCAGCAGCCGACAGGGGGGCACTGAAGCTTTCTTT.

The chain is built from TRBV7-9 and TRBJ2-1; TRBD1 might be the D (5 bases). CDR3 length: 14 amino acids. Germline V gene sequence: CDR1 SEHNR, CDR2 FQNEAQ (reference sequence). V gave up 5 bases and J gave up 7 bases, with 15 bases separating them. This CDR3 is CASSEPLGQNEQFF. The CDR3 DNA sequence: TGTGCCAGCAGCGAACCCCTGGGGCAAAATGAGCAGTTCTTC.

This CDR3 reads CASSRLAGDTDTQYF. CDR3 nucleotide sequence: TGTGCCAGCAGCCGACTAGCGGGAGACACAGATACGCAGTATTTT. The chain uses TRBV13 and TRBJ2-3, with TRBD2 matching 12 bases. This CDR3 contains 15 residues. Trimming cost V 5 bases and J 2 bases; bases outside gene matches: 2. Looked up from germline, CDR1 is PRHDT and CDR2 is FYEKMQ (reference sequence).

The DNA for the CDR3 is TGTGCCAGCAGTTCATACCAGACAGCGGGAGTAGGAGGCAATGAGCAGTTCTTC. Protein: CASSSYQTAGVGGNEQFF. V and J are TRBV27 and TRBJ2-1, with 8 bases identical to TRBD2. This CDR3 contains 18 residues. V dropped 4 bases and J dropped 6; count of bases not matched to a gene: 17. The germline V gene has CDR1 MNHEY and CDR2 SMNVEV (reference sequence).

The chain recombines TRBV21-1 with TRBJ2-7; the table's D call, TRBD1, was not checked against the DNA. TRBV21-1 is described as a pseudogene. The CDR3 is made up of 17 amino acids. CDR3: CASSKEVVGLKTYEQYF. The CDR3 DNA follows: TGTGCCAGCAGCAAAGAGGTAGTGGGCCTCAAAACCTACGAGCAGTACTTC.

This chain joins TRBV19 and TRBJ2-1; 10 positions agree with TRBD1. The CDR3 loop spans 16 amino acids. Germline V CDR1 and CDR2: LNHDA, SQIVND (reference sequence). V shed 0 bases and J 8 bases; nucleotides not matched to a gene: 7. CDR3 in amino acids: CASSIDFGTGDDEQFF. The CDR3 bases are TGTGCCAGTAGTATAGATTTCGGGACAGGGGACGATGAGCAGTTCTTC.

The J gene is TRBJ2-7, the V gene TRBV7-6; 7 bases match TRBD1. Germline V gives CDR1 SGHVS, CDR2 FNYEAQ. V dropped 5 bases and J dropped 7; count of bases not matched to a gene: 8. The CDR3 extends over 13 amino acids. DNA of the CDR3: TGTGCCAGCAGCGCCGGGACAGCCGGAGAGCAGTACTTC. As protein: CASSAGTAGEQYF.

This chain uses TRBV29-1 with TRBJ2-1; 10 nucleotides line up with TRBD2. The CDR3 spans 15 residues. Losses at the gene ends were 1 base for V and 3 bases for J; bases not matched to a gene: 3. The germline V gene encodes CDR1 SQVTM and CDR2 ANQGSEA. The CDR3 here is CSVEGGTSDYNEQFF. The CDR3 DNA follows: TGCAGCGTTGAAGGGGGGACTAGCGACTACAATGAGCAGTTCTTC.

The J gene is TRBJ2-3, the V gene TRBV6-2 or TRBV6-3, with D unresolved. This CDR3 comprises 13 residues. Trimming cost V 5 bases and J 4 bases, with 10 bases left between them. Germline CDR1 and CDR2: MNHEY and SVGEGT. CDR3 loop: CASSVRFPDTQYF. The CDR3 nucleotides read TGTGCCAGCAGTGTCAGATTTCCAGATACGCAGTATTTT.

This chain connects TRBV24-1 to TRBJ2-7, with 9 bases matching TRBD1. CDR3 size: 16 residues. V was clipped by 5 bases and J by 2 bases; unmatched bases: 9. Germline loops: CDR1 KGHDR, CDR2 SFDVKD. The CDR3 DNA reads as TGTGCCACCAGTGTGGCGGGACAGGGAGGCGCCTACGAGCAGTACTTC. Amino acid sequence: CATSVAGQGGAYEQYF.

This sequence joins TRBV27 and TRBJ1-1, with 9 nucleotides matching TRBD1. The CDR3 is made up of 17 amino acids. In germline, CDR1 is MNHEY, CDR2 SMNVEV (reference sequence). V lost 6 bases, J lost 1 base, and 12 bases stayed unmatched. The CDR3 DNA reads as TGTGCCAGCAGACTCGGCGGGACAGGGAGTTGGAACACTGAAGCTTTCTTT. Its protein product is CASRLGGTGSWNTEAFF.

The CDR3 bases are TGTGCCAGTCGACCGCCAGGGGTCTACGAGCAGTACTTC. Amino acid sequence: CASRPPGVYEQYF. J is TRBJ2-7 and V is TRBV25-1; the D gene is possibly TRBD1 (6 bases). The CDR3 has 13 residues. Germline loops: CDR1 MGHDK, CDR2 SYGVNS. The V gene lost 9 bases and the J gene lost 3 bases, with 15 bases spanning the gap.

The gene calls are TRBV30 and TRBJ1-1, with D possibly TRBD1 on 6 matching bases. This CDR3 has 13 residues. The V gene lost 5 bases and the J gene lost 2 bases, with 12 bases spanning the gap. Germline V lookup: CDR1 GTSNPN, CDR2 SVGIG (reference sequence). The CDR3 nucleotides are TGTGCCTGGGGAGAGGGACATAACACTGAAGCTTTCTTT. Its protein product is CAWGEGHNTEAFF.

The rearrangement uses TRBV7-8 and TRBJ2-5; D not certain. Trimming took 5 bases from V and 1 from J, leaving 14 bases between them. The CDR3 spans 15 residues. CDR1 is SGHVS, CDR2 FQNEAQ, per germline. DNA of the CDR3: TGTGCCAGCAGCACCCGATGGGCCCTCCAAGAGACCCAGTACTTC. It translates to CASSTRWALQETQYF.

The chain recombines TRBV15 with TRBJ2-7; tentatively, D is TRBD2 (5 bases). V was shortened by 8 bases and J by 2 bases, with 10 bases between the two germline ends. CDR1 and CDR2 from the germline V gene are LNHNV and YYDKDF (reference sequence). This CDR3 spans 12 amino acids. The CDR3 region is CATRGETYEQYF. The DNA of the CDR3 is TGTGCCACCCGGGGTGAAACCTACGAGCAGTACTTC. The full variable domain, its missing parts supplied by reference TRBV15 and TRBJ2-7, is DAMVIQNPRYQVTQFGKPVTLSCSQTLNHNVMYWYQQKSSQAPKLLFHYYDKDFNNEADTPDNFQSRRPNTSFCFLDIRSPGLGDTAMYLCATRGETYEQYFGPGTRLTVT.